These 6 T cell receptor beta chains were all obtained from the same sample, sequenced in a study of CD8+ T cells in alopecia areata. RNA was isolated and reverse transcribed to cDNA, the sequencing template. Sequencing used immunoSEQ multiplex PCR; TCRdb keeps in-frame clones, though not all of them. The table shows approximately 150,000 clones, with 55% occurring only once. The specimen was CD4+ T cells sorted from blood. These receptors originate from a human donor in good health.

This chain joins TRBV29-1 and TRBJ2-7, with 10 nucleotides matching TRBD2. Losses at the gene ends were 4 bases for V and 6 bases for J; bases not matched to a gene: 9. This CDR3 has 14 residues. CDR1 SQVTM and CDR2 ANQGSEA come from the germline V gene. The CDR3 sequence is CSVVTLGLAVEQYF. CDR3 coding DNA: TGCAGCGTTGTCACACTCGGACTAGCGGTCGAGCAGTACTTC.

This clone was observed a single time. The chain has TRBV29-1 and TRBJ1-2, with unresolved D. V gave up 3 bases and J gave up 7 bases, with 15 bases separating them. The CDR3 is made up of 13 amino acids. Germline loops: CDR1 SQVTM, CDR2 ANQGSEA. The CDR3 DNA reads TGCAGCGTTGATATGCCGCGAGCCGCTGGCTACACCTTC. Amino acid sequence: CSVDMPRAAGYTF.

The chain combines TRBV18 with TRBJ2-3, with 10 bases lining up with TRBD2. The CDR3 sequence is 16 residues long. The V gene end was trimmed by 0 bases and the J gene end by 6 bases; junction bases not matched to a gene: 6. CDR1 is KGHSH, CDR2 LQKENI, per germline. This CDR3 reads CASSPPTLAGKDTQYF. CDR3 sequence (DNA): TGTGCCAGCTCACCACCGACACTAGCGGGAAAGGATACGCAGTATTTT.

The table lists this clone with a few counts. The chain has TRBV28 and TRBJ2-7, with a tentative D call TRBD2 (5 bases). The ends were cut back, 3 bases at V and 7 bases at J, with 13 bases in the middle. Germline V CDR1 and CDR2: MDHEN, SYDVKM. This CDR3 region has 13 residues. The CDR3: CASSFREPREQYF. The CDR3 bases are TGTGCCAGCAGTTTTAGGGAGCCTCGGGAGCAGTACTTC.

The chain carries TRBV27 and TRBJ2-2; 7 bases align to TRBD2. Trimming took 11 bases from V and 1 from J; bases not matched to a gene: 10. CDR3 length: 15 amino acids. Germline CDR1 reads MNHEY; CDR2 reads SMNVEV (reference sequence). CDR3 nucleotides: TGTGCCTCTGGGGGGGGGACCAGGAACACCGGGGAGCTGTTTTTT. Its protein is CASGGGTRNTGELFF.

The rearrangement joins TRBV29-1 to TRBJ1-5, with 9 bases matching TRBD1. Trimming took 7 bases from V and 5 from J; bases not matched to a gene: 3. Germline V gene lookup returns CDR1 SQVTM and CDR2 ANQGSEA. The CDR3 covers 12 residues. The CDR3 spells CSARTGDQPQHF. The DNA of the CDR3 is TGCAGCGCCCGGACAGGGGATCAGCCCCAGCATTTT.